Each of the 28 T cell receptor beta chains below was sequenced from the same sample in a study of blood T cell repertoires in COVID-19. Assay used: immunoSEQ multiplex PCR; TCRdb lists only in-frame clones, some missing. The profile covers over 9,000 clones, with around 80% appearing a single time and less than 8.5% taken by the ten largest. Source material: peripheral blood. Receptors were obtained from a man between 65 and 79 years old with active COVID-19.

This chain uses TRBV11-2 with TRBJ1-2; 7 nucleotides agree with TRBD1. Per germline, CDR1 SGHAT and CDR2 FQNNGV. J lost 5 bases, V lost 6 bases, and 9 bases had no gene match. The CDR3 sequence is 14 residues long. The CDR3 bases are TGTGCCAGCAGGGTAGGGGGCGCCGAATATGGCTACACCTTC. This sequence encodes CASRVGGAEYGYTF.

The sample holds one count of this clone. This chain uses TRBV24-1 with TRBJ2-1; TRBD2 aligns across 16 bases. This CDR3 spans 17 amino acids. The V and J ends lost 5 bases and 5 bases, in that order; junction bases with no gene match: 5. The V gene's germline CDR1 is KGHDR and CDR2 SFDVKD. CDR3 sequence reads: CATSGGGTSGRDNEQFF. For the CDR3, the DNA is TGTGCCACCAGTGGCGGCGGGACTAGCGGGAGGGACAATGAGCAGTTCTTC.

The V call is TRBV5-8, the J call TRBJ2-7, with 10 positions matching TRBD1. CDR3 length: 15 amino acids. Looked up from germline, CDR1 is SGHTS and CDR2 is YDEGEE. V lost 6 bases, J lost 0 bases, and 6 bases stayed unmatched. Written as DNA, the CDR3 is TGTGCCAGCATGGGGGGGGACAGGGGCTCCTACGAGCAGTACTTC. The encoded protein is CASMGGDRGSYEQYF. Complete variable domain (other parts from reference TRBV5-8 and TRBJ2-7): EAGVTQSPTHLIKTRGQQATLRCSPISGHTSVYWYQQALGLGLQFLLWYDEGEERNRGNFPPRFSGRQFPNYSSELNVNALELEDSALYLCASMGGDRGSYEQYFGPGTRLTVT.

The chain couples TRBV6-4 to TRBJ2-3, with 11 bases aligning to TRBD2. V was clipped by 2 bases and J by 3 bases; unmatched bases: 1. In germline, CDR1 is MRHNA, CDR2 SNTAGT. The CDR3 covers 15 residues. As DNA, the CDR3 is TGTGCCAGCAGTGACCTAGCGGGAGGTACAGATACGCAGTATTTT. It is translated as CASSDLAGGTDTQYF.

In this sample, this clone turned up once. CDR3 protein: CASRSSGRVRPGEQFF. The CDR3, as DNA: TGTGCCAGCAGGAGTAGCGGGAGAGTACGGCCGGGTGAGCAGTTCTTC. The rearrangement uses TRBV14 and TRBJ2-1; 9 bases are a match to TRBD2. The V segment lost 6 bases and the J segment 9 bases; nucleotides outside the gene matches: 15. CDR1 is SGHDN and CDR2 is FVKESK in the germline V gene. The CDR3 consists of 16 residues.

The genes are TRBV5-5 and TRBJ2-1, with D unclear. The ends were cut back, 2 bases at V and 8 bases at J, with 8 bases in the middle. The germline gives CDR1 SGHKS, CDR2 YYEKEE (reference sequence). The CDR3 has 12 residues. DNA of the CDR3: TGTGCCAGCAGCTTCTCGGTGGATGAGCAGTTCTTC. This codes for CASSFSVDEQFF.

The rearrangement links TRBV6-5 to TRBJ2-7; TRBD2 agrees at 8 bases. Germline loops: CDR1 MNHEY, CDR2 SVGAGI. The ends lost 5 bases at V and 3 bases at J; junction bases unmatched: 3. The CDR3 covers 13 residues. CDR3 nucleotide sequence: TGTGCCAGCAGTAAACGGGAGGGCTACGAGCAGTACTTC. Residues: CASSKREGYEQYF.

This clone was picked up one time. The rearrangement links TRBV18 to TRBJ1-4; D is possibly TRBD1 (6 bases). V lost 2 bases to trimming and J lost 7 bases, with 14 bases between them. Germline CDR1 and CDR2: KGHSH and LQKENI. This CDR3 is built from 15 residues. CDR3 DNA sequence: TGTGCCAGCTCACCAGTCGACAGGCGGGTTGAAAAACTGTTTTTT. The encoded protein is CASSPVDRRVEKLFF.

The chain has TRBV29-1 and TRBJ1-2; 8 bases fit TRBD1. CDR1 SQVTM and CDR2 ANQGSEA come from the germline V gene. Germline trimming cut 2 bases from V and 7 bases from J; bases unmatched to any gene: 12. This CDR3 has 15 amino acids. CDR3 DNA: TGCAGCGTTGAAACCGGGGCAGGGGGCTTGGGTGGCTACACCTTC. This sequence encodes CSVETGAGGLGGYTF.

The chain links TRBV5-1 to TRBJ2-7; possible D gene TRBD2, 6 bases. The CDR3 totals 12 residues. The V gene's germline CDR1 is SGHRS and CDR2 YFSETQ. Trimming shortened V by 2 bases and J by 6 bases, and 9 bases separated the two germline ends. The CDR3 protein is CASSFWGVEQYF. The CDR3 DNA reads as TGCGCCAGCAGCTTTTGGGGGGTCGAGCAGTACTTC.

The chain is built from TRBV7-2 and TRBJ2-2; TRBD2 is a possible D gene (6 bases). The germline CDR1 and CDR2 sequences are SGHTA and FQGNSA. The CDR3 runs to 15 residues. Trimming cost V 7 bases and J 7 bases, with 19 bases left between them. CDR3 sequence (DNA): TGTGCCAGCATTCCCCAAGGGAGGAGGGGCGGGGAGCTGTTTTTT. The encoded protein is CASIPQGRRGGELFF.

The chain uses TRBV20-1 and TRBJ2-5; the D gene is possibly TRBD1 (6 bases). The V and J ends lost 3 bases and 1 base respectively, with 18 bases between them. Germline V lookup: CDR1 DFQATT, CDR2 SNEGSKA (reference sequence). The CDR3 is 16 residues long. CDR3 amino acids: CSASVIGTIPQETQYF. DNA of the CDR3: TGCAGTGCTAGTGTAATAGGGACAATCCCCCAAGAGACCCAGTACTTC.

The chain employs TRBV30 and TRBJ2-1; tentatively, D is TRBD2 (6 bases). Germline CDR1 is GTSNPN and CDR2 is SVGIG (reference sequence). The CDR3 is made up of 13 amino acids. Trimming stripped 0 bases from V and 9 bases from J, with 12 bases between. This CDR3 reads CAWSVREWPEQFF. The CDR3 DNA sequence: TGTGCCTGGAGTGTACGGGAGTGGCCTGAGCAGTTCTTC.

The chain is built from TRBV5-8 and TRBJ1-2; no firm D call. V shed 2 bases and J shed 8 bases, with 13 bases lying between them. Germline V CDR1 and CDR2: SGHTS, YDEGEE. The CDR3 runs 13 residues. The CDR3 DNA reads TGTGCCAGCAGCTTCGACAAGGCGGGGGGCTACACCTTC. It yields the protein CASSFDKAGGYTF.

The gene calls are TRBV6-1 and TRBJ1-2; tentatively, D is TRBD1 (6 bases). The CDR3 contains 16 residues. The germline gives CDR1 MNHNS, CDR2 SASEGT. The ends were cut back, 8 bases at V and 5 bases at J, with 24 bases in the middle. The CDR3 loop is CASRKGGGVAPYGYTF. The CDR3 bases are TGTGCCAGCCGTAAAGGAGGGGGGGTCGCCCCATATGGCTACACCTTC.

The chain is built from TRBV5-1 and TRBJ2-7; 8 bases agree with TRBD1. The germline gives CDR1 SGHRS, CDR2 YFSETQ. J lost 4 bases, V lost 1 base, and 4 bases had no gene match. The CDR3 covers 14 residues. Here the CDR3 DNA reads TGCGCCAGCAGCTTGAGTGGGACAGGATACGAGCAGTACTTC. Amino acids: CASSLSGTGYEQYF.

The chain couples TRBV19 to TRBJ2-2; D gene ambiguous. Looked up from germline, CDR1 is LNHDA and CDR2 is SQIVND (reference sequence). The CDR3 covers 13 residues. Trimming stripped 3 bases from V and 2 bases from J, with 4 bases between. The CDR3, as DNA: TGTGCCAGTAGTATTGGCAACACCGGGGAGCTGTTTTTT. This encodes CASSIGNTGELFF.

The chain couples TRBV15 to TRBJ1-5; 7 nucleotides agree with TRBD1. Trimming cost V 1 base and J 0 bases; bases outside gene matches: 15. The germline V gene has CDR1 LNHNV and CDR2 YYDKDF (reference sequence). This CDR3 is built from 20 residues. Here the CDR3 reads CATSRGSEGQSLYSNQPQHF. The CDR3 DNA follows: TGTGCCACCAGCAGAGGGTCGGAGGGACAGAGCCTTTATAGCAATCAGCCCCAGCATTTT.

This clone was recorded a few times. The CDR3 here is CASTSWRDRSTDTQYF. CDR3 in DNA: TGTGCCAGCACCTCTTGGCGGGACAGAAGCACAGATACGCAGTATTTT. The rearrangement links TRBV27 to TRBJ2-3, with D tentatively TRBD1 (7 bases). CDR3 length equals 16 residues. V was pared by 7 bases and J by 0 bases, with 17 bases between. From germline, CDR1 is MNHEY and CDR2 SMNVEV (reference sequence).

The chain carries TRBV27 and TRBJ2-2, with TRBD2 identical over 8 bases. The V gene end was trimmed by 2 bases and the J gene end by 0 bases; junction bases not matched to a gene: 2. The CDR3 is made up of 16 amino acids. CDR1 is MNHEY and CDR2 is SMNVEV in the germline V gene (reference sequence). CDR3 sequence: CASSLRTSPNTGELFF. For the CDR3, the DNA is TGTGCCAGCAGTTTAAGGACTAGCCCGAACACCGGGGAGCTGTTTTTT.

The chain has TRBV5-1 and TRBJ2-7; 7 positions agree with TRBD1. Germline trimming cut 4 bases from V and 0 bases from J; bases unmatched to any gene: 4. Germline CDR1 is SGHRS and CDR2 is YFSETQ. The CDR3 extends over 14 amino acids. CDR3 region: CASSPGTVSYEQYF. The CDR3 DNA reads as TGCGCCAGCAGCCCCGGGACAGTCTCCTACGAGCAGTACTTC. The variable domain in full, with the rest retrieved from reference TRBV5-1 and TRBJ2-7, is KAGVTQTPRYLIKTRGQQVTLSCSPISGHRSVSWYQQTPGQGLQFLFEYFSETQRNKGNFPGRFSGRQFSNSRSEMNVSTLELGDSALYLCASSPGTVSYEQYFGPGTRLTVT.

This chain connects TRBV5-6 to TRBJ2-1; 7 bases match TRBD2. CDR1 and CDR2 from the germline V gene are SGHDT and YYEEEE. The CDR3 extends over 16 amino acids. The junction had 17 bases not matched to a gene; V was cut back by 4 bases and J by 10 bases. The CDR3 nucleotides are TGTGCCAGCAGCCTCTACGCTAGCGGACTACCACTGGAGCAGTTCTTC. Translated, it gives CASSLYASGLPLEQFF.

This chain uses TRBV10-3 with TRBJ1-1; TRBD1 aligns across 10 bases. CDR3 size: 14 residues. V lost 6 bases to trimming and J lost 3 bases; unmatched junction nucleotides: 4. Per the germline V gene, CDR1 is ENHRY and CDR2 is SYGVKD. Here the CDR3 reads CAIRSGTGDTEAFF. The CDR3 coding sequence is TGTGCCATCAGGTCCGGGACAGGGGACACTGAAGCTTTCTTT.

The rearrangement uses TRBV4-1 and TRBJ2-1, with 9 bases lining up with TRBD2. The CDR3 covers 15 residues. The V gene end was trimmed by 2 bases and the J gene end by 9 bases; junction bases not matched to a gene: 8. CDR1 and CDR2 (germline): MGHRA, YSYEKL. Here the CDR3 reads CASSQNSGSGSEQFF. The DNA of the CDR3 is TGCGCCAGCAGCCAAAATAGCGGGAGCGGGAGTGAGCAGTTCTTC.

V and J are TRBV28 and TRBJ2-3; 11 bases line up with TRBD2. Germline CDR1 is MDHEN and CDR2 is SYDVKM. Trimming cost V 6 bases and J 5 bases; bases outside gene matches: 7. The CDR3 has 15 amino acids. CDR3 sequence (DNA): TGTGCCAGCAGCCATTCCGGACTAGCGGGAGATACGCAGTATTTT. Translated, it gives CASSHSGLAGDTQYF.

The chain carries TRBV7-3 and TRBJ2-1, with 7 bases aligning to TRBD2. The CDR3 is 15 amino acids. Per the germline V gene, CDR1 is SGHTA and CDR2 is FQGTGA. Unmatched junction bases numbered 9, after V lost 5 bases and J lost 5 bases. The CDR3 protein is CASSMTGGTNNEQFF. CDR3 in DNA: TGTGCCAGCAGCATGACTGGGGGGACTAACAATGAGCAGTTCTTC. The whole variable domain, remainder taken from reference TRBV7-3 and TRBJ2-1, is GAGVSQTPSNKVTEKGKYVELRCDPISGHTALYWYRQSLGQGPEFLIYFQGTGAADDSGLPNDRFFAVRPEGSVSTLKIQRTERGDSAVYLCASSMTGGTNNEQFFGPGTRLTVL.

The rearrangement joins TRBV20-1 to TRBJ2-7, with D perhaps TRBD1 (5 bases). V was clipped by 3 bases and J by 2 bases, with 11 bases between them. The CDR3 runs to 13 residues. Germline-derived CDR1 and CDR2 are DFQATT and SNEGSKA (reference sequence). The CDR3 loop is CSASRGLAYEQYF. The CDR3 DNA is TGCAGTGCTAGTAGGGGTTTAGCCTACGAGCAGTACTTC.

The gene calls are TRBV28 and TRBJ1-2; tentative D call: TRBD1 (5 bases). In germline, CDR1 is MDHEN, CDR2 SYDVKM. The CDR3 contains 15 residues. Trimming took off 2 bases at V and 3 bases at J, with 13 bases between the two ends. CDR3 bases: TGTGCCAGCAGTTTACGGGGGAAAGAACACTATGGCTACACCTTC. It is translated as CASSLRGKEHYGYTF.